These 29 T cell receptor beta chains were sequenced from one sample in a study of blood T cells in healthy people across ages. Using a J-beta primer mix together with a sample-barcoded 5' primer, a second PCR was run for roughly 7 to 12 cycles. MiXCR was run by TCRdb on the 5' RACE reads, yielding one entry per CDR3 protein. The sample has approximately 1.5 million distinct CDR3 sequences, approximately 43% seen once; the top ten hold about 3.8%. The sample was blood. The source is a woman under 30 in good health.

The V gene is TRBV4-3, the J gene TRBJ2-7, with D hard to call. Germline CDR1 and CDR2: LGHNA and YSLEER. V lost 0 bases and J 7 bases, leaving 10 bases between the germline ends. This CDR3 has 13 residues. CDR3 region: CASSQENSGEQYF. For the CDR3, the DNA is TGCGCCAGCAGCCAAGAGAACTCCGGGGAGCAGTACTTC.

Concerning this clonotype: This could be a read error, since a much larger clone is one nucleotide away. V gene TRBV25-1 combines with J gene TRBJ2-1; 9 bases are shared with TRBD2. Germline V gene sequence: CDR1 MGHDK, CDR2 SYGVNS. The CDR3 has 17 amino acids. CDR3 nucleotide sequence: TGTACCAGCAGTGGGGGCACCACTAGCGGGCTTCACAATGAGCAGTTCTTC. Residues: CTSSGGTTSGLHNEQFF.

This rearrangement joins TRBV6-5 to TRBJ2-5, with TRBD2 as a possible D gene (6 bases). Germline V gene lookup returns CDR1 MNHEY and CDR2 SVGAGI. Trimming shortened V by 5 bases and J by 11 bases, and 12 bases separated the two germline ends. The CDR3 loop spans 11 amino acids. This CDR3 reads CASSPGSGQYF. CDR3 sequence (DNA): TGTGCCAGCAGTCCAGGGAGCGGGCAGTACTTC.

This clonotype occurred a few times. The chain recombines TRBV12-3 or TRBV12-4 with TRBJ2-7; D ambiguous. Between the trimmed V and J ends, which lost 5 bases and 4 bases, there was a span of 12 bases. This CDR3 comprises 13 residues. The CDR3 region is CASSIGNSYEQYF. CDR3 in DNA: TGTGCCAGCAGTATAGGGAACAGTTACGAGCAGTACTTC.

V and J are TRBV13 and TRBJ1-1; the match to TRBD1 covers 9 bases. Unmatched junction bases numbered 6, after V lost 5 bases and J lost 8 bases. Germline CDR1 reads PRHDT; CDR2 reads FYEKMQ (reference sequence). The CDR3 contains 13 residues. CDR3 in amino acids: CASSPDGQGEAFF. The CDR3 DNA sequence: TGTGCCAGCAGCCCCGACGGACAGGGGGAAGCTTTCTTT.

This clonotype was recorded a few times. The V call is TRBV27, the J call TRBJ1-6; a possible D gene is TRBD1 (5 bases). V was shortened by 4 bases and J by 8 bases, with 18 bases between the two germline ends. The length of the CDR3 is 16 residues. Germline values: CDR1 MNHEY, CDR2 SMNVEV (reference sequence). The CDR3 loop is CASSSSGRDGYSPLHF. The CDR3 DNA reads TGTGCCAGCAGTTCCTCCGGTAGGGACGGCTATTCACCCCTCCACTTT.

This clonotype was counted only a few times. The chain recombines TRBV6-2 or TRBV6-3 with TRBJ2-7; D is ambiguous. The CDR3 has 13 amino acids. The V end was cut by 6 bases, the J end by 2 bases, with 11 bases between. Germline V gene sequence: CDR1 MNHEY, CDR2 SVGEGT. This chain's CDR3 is CASRERETYEQYF. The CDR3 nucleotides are TGTGCCAGCAGGGAGCGTGAAACCTACGAGCAGTACTTC.

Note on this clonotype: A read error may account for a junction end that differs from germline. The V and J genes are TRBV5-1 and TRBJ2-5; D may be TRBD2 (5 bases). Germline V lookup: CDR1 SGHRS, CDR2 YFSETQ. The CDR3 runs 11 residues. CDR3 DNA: TGCGCCAGCAACCGGGAAGAGGCCCAGTACTTC. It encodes CASNREEAQYF.

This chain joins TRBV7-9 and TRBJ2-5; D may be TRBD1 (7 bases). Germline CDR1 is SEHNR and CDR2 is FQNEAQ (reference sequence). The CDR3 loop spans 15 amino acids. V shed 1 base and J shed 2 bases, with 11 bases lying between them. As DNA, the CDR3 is TGTGCCAGCAGCTTAGGGGCGGGACAGCAAGAGACCCAGTACTTC. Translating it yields CASSLGAGQQETQYF.

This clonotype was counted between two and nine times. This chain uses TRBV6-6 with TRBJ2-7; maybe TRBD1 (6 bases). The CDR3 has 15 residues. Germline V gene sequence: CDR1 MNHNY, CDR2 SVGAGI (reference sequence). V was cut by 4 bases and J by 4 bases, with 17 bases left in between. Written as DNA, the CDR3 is TGTGCCAGCAGTTCAGACAGGTCGAATAATTACGAGCAGTACTTC. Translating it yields CASSSDRSNNYEQYF.

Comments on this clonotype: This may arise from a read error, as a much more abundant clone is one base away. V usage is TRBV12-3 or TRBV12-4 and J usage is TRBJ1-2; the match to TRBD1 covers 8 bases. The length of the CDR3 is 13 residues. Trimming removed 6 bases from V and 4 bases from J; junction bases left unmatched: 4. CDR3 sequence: CASRPTGVYGYTF. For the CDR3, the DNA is TGTGCCAGCAGACCGACAGGGGTCTATGGCTACACCTTC.

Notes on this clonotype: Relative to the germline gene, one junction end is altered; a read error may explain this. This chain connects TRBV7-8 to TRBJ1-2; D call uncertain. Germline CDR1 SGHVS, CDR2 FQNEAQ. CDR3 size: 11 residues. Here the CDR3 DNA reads TGTGCCGGCAGCTCAGCCTATGGCTACACCTTC. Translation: CAGSSAYGYTF.

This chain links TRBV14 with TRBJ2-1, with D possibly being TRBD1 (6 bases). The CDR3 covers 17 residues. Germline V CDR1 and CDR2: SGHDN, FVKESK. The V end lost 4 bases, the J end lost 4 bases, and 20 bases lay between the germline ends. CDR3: CASSPDQGHYAYNEQFF. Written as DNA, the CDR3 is TGTGCCAGCAGCCCGGACCAGGGACACTATGCTTACAATGAGCAGTTCTTC.

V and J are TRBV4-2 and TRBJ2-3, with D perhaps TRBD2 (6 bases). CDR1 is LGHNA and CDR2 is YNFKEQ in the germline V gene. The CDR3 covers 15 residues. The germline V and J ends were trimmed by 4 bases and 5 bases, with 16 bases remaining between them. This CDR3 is CASSPGTAHRDTQYF. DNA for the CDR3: TGTGCCAGCAGCCCCGGGACTGCCCATAGAGATACGCAGTATTTT.

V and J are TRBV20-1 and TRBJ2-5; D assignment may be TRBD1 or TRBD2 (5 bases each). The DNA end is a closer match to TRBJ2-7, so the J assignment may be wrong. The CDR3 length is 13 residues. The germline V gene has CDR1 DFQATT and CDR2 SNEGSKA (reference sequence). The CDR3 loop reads CSAGDRDPNEQYF. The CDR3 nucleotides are TGCAGTGCGGGAGACAGAGACCCCAACGAGCAGTACTTC.

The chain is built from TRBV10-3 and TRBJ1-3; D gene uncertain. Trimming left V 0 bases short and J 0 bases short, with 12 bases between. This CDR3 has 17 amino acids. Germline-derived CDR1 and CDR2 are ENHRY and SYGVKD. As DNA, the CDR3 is TGTGCCATCAGTGAGTCCGCGGTCCCCTACTCTGGAAACACCATATATTTT. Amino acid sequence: CAISESAVPYSGNTIYF.

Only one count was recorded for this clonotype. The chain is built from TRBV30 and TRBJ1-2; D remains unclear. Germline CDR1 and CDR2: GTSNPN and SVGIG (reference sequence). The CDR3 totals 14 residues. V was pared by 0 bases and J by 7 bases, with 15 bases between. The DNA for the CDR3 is TGTGCCTGGAGTGTACGCAGAGGCGGTACTGGCTACACCTTC. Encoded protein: CAWSVRRGGTGYTF.

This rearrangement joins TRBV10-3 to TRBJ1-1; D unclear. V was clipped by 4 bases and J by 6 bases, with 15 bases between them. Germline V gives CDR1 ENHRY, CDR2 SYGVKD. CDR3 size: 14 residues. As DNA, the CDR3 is TGTGCCATCAGTGCGGCCGGAGACGTTTCTGAAGCTTTCTTT. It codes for CAISAAGDVSEAFF.

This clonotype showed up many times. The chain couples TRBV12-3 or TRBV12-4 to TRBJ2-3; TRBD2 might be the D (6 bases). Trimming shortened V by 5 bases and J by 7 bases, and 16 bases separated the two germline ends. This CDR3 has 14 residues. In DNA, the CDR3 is TGTGCCAGCAGTCCCCGGGGACTTCTTCATACGCAGTATTTT. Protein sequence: CASSPRGLLHTQYF.

The CDR3 here is CASRHGGGFKGYTF. The CDR3 DNA follows: TGTGCCAGCAGACACGGAGGGGGATTTAAAGGCTACACCTTC. The chain joins TRBV12-3 or TRBV12-4 to TRBJ1-2; a weak D match, TRBD1 (6 bases). The CDR3 length is 14 residues. The germline V and J ends were trimmed by 6 bases and 8 bases, with 19 bases remaining between them.

CDR3 sequence (DNA): TGTGCCAGCAGCCGGGGCGGACTAGCGGAAAAAAGCACAGATACGCAGTATTTT. Translated: CASSRGGLAEKSTDTQYF. The chain carries TRBV6-1 and TRBJ2-3, with TRBD2 matching over 10 bases. CDR1 is MNHNS and CDR2 is SASEGT in the germline V gene. Trimming cost V 6 bases and J 0 bases; bases outside gene matches: 12. The CDR3 has 18 residues.

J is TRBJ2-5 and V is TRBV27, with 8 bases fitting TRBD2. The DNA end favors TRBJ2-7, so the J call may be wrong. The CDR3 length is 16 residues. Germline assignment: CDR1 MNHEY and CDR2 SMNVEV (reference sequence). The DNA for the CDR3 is TGTGCCAGCAGTCCCGTATCGAGCGGGAGATTCTACGAGCAGTACTTC. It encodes CASSPVSSGRFYEQYF.

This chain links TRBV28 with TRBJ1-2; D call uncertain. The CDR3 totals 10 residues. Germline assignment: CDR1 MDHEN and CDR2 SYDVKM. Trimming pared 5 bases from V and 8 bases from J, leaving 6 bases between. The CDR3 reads CASSRVGYTF. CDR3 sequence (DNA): TGTGCCAGCAGTAGGGTCGGCTACACCTTC.

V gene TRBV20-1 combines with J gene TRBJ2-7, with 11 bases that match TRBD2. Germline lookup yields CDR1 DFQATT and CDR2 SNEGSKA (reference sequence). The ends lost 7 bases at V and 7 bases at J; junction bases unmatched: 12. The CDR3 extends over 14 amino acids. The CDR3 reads CSGRVLAGANEQYF. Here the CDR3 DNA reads TGCAGTGGCCGAGTACTAGCGGGAGCGAATGAGCAGTACTTC.

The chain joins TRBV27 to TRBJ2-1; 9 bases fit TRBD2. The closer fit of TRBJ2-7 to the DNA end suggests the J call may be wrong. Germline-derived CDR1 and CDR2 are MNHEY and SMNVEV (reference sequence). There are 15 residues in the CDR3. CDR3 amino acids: CASSFGTSRYNEQYF. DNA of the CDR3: TGTGCCAGCAGTTTCGGGACTAGCCGTTACAATGAGCAGTACTTC.

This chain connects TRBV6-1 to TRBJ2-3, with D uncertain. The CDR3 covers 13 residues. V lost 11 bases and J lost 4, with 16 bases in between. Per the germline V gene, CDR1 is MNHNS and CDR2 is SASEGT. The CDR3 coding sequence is TGTGCCGGGAAGGGTGGAATCGCAGATACGCAGTATTTT. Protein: CAGKGGIADTQYF.

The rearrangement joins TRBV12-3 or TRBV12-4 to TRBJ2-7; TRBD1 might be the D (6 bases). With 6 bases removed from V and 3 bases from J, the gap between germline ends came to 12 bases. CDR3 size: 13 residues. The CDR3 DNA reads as TGTGCCAGCAGACACCCGACAGGCTACGAGCAGTACTTC. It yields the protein CASRHPTGYEQYF.

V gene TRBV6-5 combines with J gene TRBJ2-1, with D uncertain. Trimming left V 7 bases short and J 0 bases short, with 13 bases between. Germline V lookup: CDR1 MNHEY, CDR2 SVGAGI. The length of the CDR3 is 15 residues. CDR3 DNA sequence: TGTGCCAGCACCCACCGACTCGGCTCCTACAATGAGCAGTTCTTC. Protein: CASTHRLGSYNEQFF.

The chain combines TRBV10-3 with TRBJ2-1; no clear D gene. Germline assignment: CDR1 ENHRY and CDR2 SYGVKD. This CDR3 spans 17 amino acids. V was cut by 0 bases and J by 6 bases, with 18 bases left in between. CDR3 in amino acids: CAISESFGRVGRNEQFF. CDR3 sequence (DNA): TGTGCCATCAGTGAGTCTTTTGGTAGGGTAGGTCGCAATGAGCAGTTCTTC.